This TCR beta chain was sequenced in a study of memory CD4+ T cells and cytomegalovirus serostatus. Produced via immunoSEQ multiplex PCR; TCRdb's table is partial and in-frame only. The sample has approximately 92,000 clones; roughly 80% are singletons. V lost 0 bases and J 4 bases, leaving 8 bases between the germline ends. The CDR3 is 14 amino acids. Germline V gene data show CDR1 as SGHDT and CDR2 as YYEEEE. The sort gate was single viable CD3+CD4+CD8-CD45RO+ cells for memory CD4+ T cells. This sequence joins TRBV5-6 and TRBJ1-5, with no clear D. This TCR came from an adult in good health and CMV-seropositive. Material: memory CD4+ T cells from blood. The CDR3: CASSLGFTNQPQHF. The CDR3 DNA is TGTGCCAGCAGCTTGGGGTTCACTAATCAGCCCCAGCATTTT.